This TCR beta chain appears in the sequencing data of a study of cytomegalovirus exposure and HLA in healthy donors. Findings and caveats of the study: A later analysis reportedly found that, within productive TCRs, an Asian-associated ancestry cluster had fewer N-insertions than the mean observed across the roughly 700 donors.

A remark on this clone: Its antigen is unidentified.

PCR involved 60 Vbeta and 13 Jbeta primers. TCRdb's copy holds only in-frame clones and misses some; the assay was immunoSEQ multiplex PCR. The data show under 300,000 clones, roughly 70% seen once. Germline CDR1 and CDR2: MNHNS and SASEGT. Trimming removed 6 bases from V and 7 bases from J, with 15 bases in between. This CDR3 contains 14 residues. The V call is TRBV6-1, the J call TRBJ1-4, with D tentatively TRBD1 (6 bases). The specimen sequenced was PBMCs. This sequence was found in a female donor in good health and CMV-seronegative. CDR3 nucleotide sequence: TGTGCCAGCAGGGCAGGGGCATGGGGTGAAAAACTGTTTTTT. This encodes CASRAGAWGEKLFF.